This T cell receptor (beta chain) derives from a study of blood T cell repertoires in COVID-19. Study-level information: Sites in the United States, Italy and Spain provided acute and convalescent COVID-19 samples.

The table lists this clone with a few counts. Here immunoSEQ multiplex PCR was the method, and the copy in TCRdb shows in-frame clones only, minus some. This table has roughly 180,000 clones, 75% to 90% appearing once. Germline lookup yields CDR1 LGHDT and CDR2 YNNKEL (reference sequence). Trimming cost V 0 bases and J 8 bases; bases outside gene matches: 5. The CDR3 loop spans 14 amino acids. Participant-given clinical history determined each cohort assignment. The sequencing input was PBMCs or T cells enriched from blood (not recorded which). This TCR was recovered from a woman between 50 and 59 years old who had recovered from COVID-19. The chain recombines TRBV3-1 (or the pseudogene TRBV3-2) with TRBJ1-2; 8 bases are shared with TRBD1. As DNA, the CDR3 is TGTGCCAGCAGCCAAGACAGGGGGCGTGGGGGCTACACCTTC. It yields the protein CASSQDRGRGGYTF.